Sequencing of this T cell receptor (beta chain) was carried out in a study of blood T cell repertoires in COVID-19. About the study: Material from acute and convalescent COVID-19 was sourced from the United States, Italy and Spain. The analysed material was cDNA or gDNA that came from T cells, B-cell-depleted T cells, or PBMCs.

Per the original data handling: Nucleated cell counts were estimated from reference gene primer amplification. Libraries were prepared by immunoSEQ multiplex PCR; TCRdb keeps only in-frame clonotypes and omits some of them. D and trimming were read from the DNA, whereas the V and J calls and clone size are those reported in that table. The sample has a few hundred thousand clones; about 90% are singletons. The sequence derives from a woman between 50 and 59 years old with acute or convalescent COVID-19. The sequenced sample consisted of peripheral blood.

CDR3 sequence: CASSPGLNTEAFF. CDR3 coding DNA: TGTGCCAGCAGCCCGGGATTGAACACTGAAGCTTTCTTT. The V gene is TRBV4-2, the J gene TRBJ1-1, with D hard to call. Germline V gene data show CDR1 as LGHNA and CDR2 as YNFKEQ. CDR3 length: 13 amino acids. The V and J ends lost 4 bases and 0 bases respectively, with 6 bases between them.